Reported below is one T cell receptor (beta chain). The antigen remains undetermined. Authors' processing steps: A papillary thyroid cancer distant-metastasis classifier was built from CDR3 differences across clinicopathological groups. TCRdb re-clonotyped the PCR reads via MiXCR. Here the V and J calls rest on TCRdb's processing, not on the authors' analysis. The table records fewer than 18,000 clones, about 22% of them present only once. The source of the sample is a study of metastatic and nonmetastatic thyroid tumors. Study-wide context: A comparison of repertoires was made across blood and tumor or nodule tissue from malignant and benign thyroid patients. Overall study findings and caveats: Malignant thyroid tumors reportedly had TCR beta diversity that was significantly higher than in benign nodules, in blood and tumor.

Each patient came to thyroid surgery without any prior treatment (of any kind). The V gene end was trimmed by 1 base and the J gene end by 5 bases; junction bases not matched to a gene: 3. The CDR3 has 15 residues. The rearrangement joins TRBV12-3 or TRBV12-4 to TRBJ2-2, with TRBD1 identical over 8 bases. The clonotype was recovered from a female donor with papillary thyroid cancer or a benign thyroid nodule (not recorded which). Some clones in this sample may be carry-over from other donors' samples. Sequenced material: tumor tissue. CDR3 region: CASSLGTGWTGELFF. CDR3 sequence (DNA): TGTGCCAGCAGTTTAGGGACAGGGTGGACCGGGGAGCTGTTTTTT.